One and the same sample provided the 5 T cell receptor beta chains below, sequenced in a study of OX40 agonist ivuxolimab in advanced cancers. The method was immunoSEQ multiplex PCR; TCRdb's version includes in-frame clones alone and lacks a portion of them. Among 90,000 to 150,000 clones listed, 80% to 90% were seen once. The sequencing here drew on CD4+ or CD8+ T cells sorted from blood, taken in a trial of the OX40 agonist ivuxolimab. Receptor source: an adult with an advanced solid tumor such as melanoma, head and neck, liver or kidney cancer.

V usage is TRBV30 and J usage is TRBJ2-1; D ambiguous. The germline CDR1 and CDR2 sequences are GTSNPN and SVGIG (reference sequence). V lost 5 bases and J lost 2, with 4 bases in between. The CDR3 is 11 residues long. CDR3 residues: CAWAAYNEQFF. The CDR3 nucleotides read TGTGCCTGGGCGGCCTACAATGAGCAGTTCTTC.

The chain carries TRBV5-5 and TRBJ2-7; D unclear. Germline V gives CDR1 SGHKS, CDR2 YYEKEE (reference sequence). This CDR3 spans 13 amino acids. Trimming shortened V by 4 bases and J by 3 bases, and 11 bases separated the two germline ends. As DNA, the CDR3 is TGTGCCAGCAGCCCCAGACGGAACTACGAGCAGTACTTC. Its translation is CASSPRRNYEQYF.

The rearrangement links TRBV7-2 to TRBJ2-3; D is possibly TRBD1 (6 bases). Germline loops: CDR1 SGHTA, CDR2 FQGNSA. This CDR3 has 13 amino acids. V shed 5 bases and J shed 3 bases, with 9 bases lying between them. CDR3 sequence reads: CASSPTGTDTQYF. CDR3 sequence (DNA): TGTGCCAGCAGCCCCACAGGGACAGATACGCAGTATTTT.

This clone was observed a single time. This chain joins TRBV7-2 and TRBJ2-2; TRBD1 might be the D (6 bases). The CDR3 is made up of 16 amino acids. Per germline, CDR1 SGHTA and CDR2 FQGNSA. V shed 5 bases and J shed 5 bases, with 18 bases lying between them. The CDR3 region has the DNA TGTGCCAGCAGCCCCCGCTCCAGGGGCCTAACCGGGGAGCTGTTTTTT. Translation: CASSPRSRGLTGELFF.

V is TRBV4-1 and J is TRBJ1-1; D gene uncertain. Trimming removed 6 bases from V and 8 bases from J, with 16 bases in between. The CDR3 covers 13 residues. CDR1 MGHRA and CDR2 YSYEKL come from the germline V gene. CDR3 sequence: CASRYPSKKEAFF. In DNA, the CDR3 is TGCGCCAGCAGATACCCTAGTAAAAAGGAAGCTTTCTTT.